Listed below are T cell receptor beta chains from one sample, sequenced in a study of read filtering for tumor transcriptome and immune sequencing. TCRdb itself ran the reads through MiXCR, one entry per CDR3 protein. The table records 35,000 to 45,000 distinct CDR3 sequences, roughly 15% of them present only once. Sequenced input: a population of CD138-negative cells sorted from bone marrow. The source of these receptors is a donor aged 40 or over with multiple myeloma. Each CDR3 is given with its conserved first and last residue. A D gene is named only where the DNA matches it firmly. The size entry is marked missing in some rows and otherwise reads once, few, many or a size class.

TRBV5-6	TRBD2	TRBJ2-7	few	CASSARGLAGKPHEQYF	TGTGCCAGCAGCGCCAGGGGACTAGCGGGAAAACCACACGAGCAGTACTTC
TRBV4-3	TRBD2	TRBJ2-1	many	CASSQDRTSGSVYEQFF	TGCGCCAGCAGCCAAGATCGGACTAGCGGGAGTGTCTATGAGCAGTTCTTC
TRBV20-1	-	TRBJ2-1	many	CSARAPWASANNEQFF	TGCAGTGCTAGAGCTCCCTGGGCTAGCGCAAACAATGAGCAGTTCTTC
TRBV7-7	TRBD2	TRBJ2-3	many	CASSPGLASTDTQYF	TGTGCTAGCAGCCCCGGACTAGCGAGCACAGATACGCAGTATTTT
TRBV11-2	-	TRBJ2-5	many	CASSFGPVQETQYF	TGTGCCAGCAGCTTTGGCCCAGTCCAAGAGACCCAGTACTTC
TRBV4-1	-	TRBJ1-5	many	CASSQVRGNQPQHF	TGCGCCAGCAGCCAAGTTAGGGGTAATCAGCCCCAGCATTTT
TRBV18	-	TRBJ1-2	many	CASSPSLGYTF	TGTGCCAGCTCACCATCTCTAGGCTACACCTTC
TRBV6-1	TRBD2	TRBJ2-3	many	CATMRFSGRASSTDTQYF	TGTGCCACCATGAGGTTTAGCGGGAGGGCTTCAAGCACAGATACGCAGTATTTT
TRBV7-9	-	TRBJ2-5	many	CASSPPYPVPKGETQYF	TGTGCCAGCAGCCCCCCTTACCCGGTCCCGAAGGGAGAGACCCAGTACTTC
TRBV4-2	TRBD2	TRBJ2-1	few	CASSQVNEGLAGSEQFF	TGTGCCAGCAGCCAAGTTAACGAGGGGCTAGCGGGAAGTGAGCAGTTCTTC
TRBV3-1	TRBD2	TRBJ2-7	many	CASSQGWTSSEQYF	TGTGCCAGCAGCCAAGGCTGGACTAGCAGCGAGCAGTACTTC
TRBV7-7	-	TRBJ1-1	many	CASSPQGASRDTEAFF	TGTGCCAGCAGCCCACAGGGAGCGAGTAGAGACACTGAAGCTTTCTTT
TRBV29-1	-	TRBJ2-5	few	CSVGTQETRYF	TGCAGCGTTGGCACCCAAGAGACCCGGTACTTC
TRBV30	TRBD2	TRBJ2-2	-	CAWMSSGITGELFF	TGTGCCTGGATGTCTAGCGGGATCACCGGGGAGCTGTTTTTT
TRBV20-1	TRBD1	TRBJ1-2	many	CSASPGTGAFHGYTF	TGCAGTGCTAGCCCCGGGACAGGGGCATTCCATGGCTACACCTTC
TRBV7-2	TRBD2	TRBJ2-7	many	CASSLEAAGGNEQYF	TGTGCCAGCAGCTTAGAGGCAGCGGGAGGTAACGAGCAGTACTTC
TRBV6-6	-	TRBJ2-7	many	CASSQGVVYEQYF	TGTGCCAGCAGCCAGGGCGTGGTATACGAGCAGTACTTC
TRBV20-1	-	TRBJ1-2	many	CSARASGEDGYTF	TGCAGTGCTAGAGCGTCGGGGGAGGATGGCTACACCTTC
TRBV23-1	TRBD2	TRBJ2-5	few	CASSLYRGLGASGIETQYF	TGCGCCAGCAGTCTTTACCGGGGGCTAGGGGCTAGCGGGATAGAGACCCAGTACTTC
TRBV3-1	TRBD2	TRBJ2-1	many	CASSQEASGRPNEQFF	TGTGCCAGCAGCCAAGAGGCTAGCGGGAGGCCCAATGAGCAGTTCTTC
TRBV7-2	-	TRBJ2-7	many	CASSLGGTSYEQYF	TGTGCCAGCAGCTTAGGAGGGACCTCCTACGAGCAGTACTTC
TRBV6-2/TRBV6-3	-	TRBJ2-6	-	CASSQQLLGANVLTF	TGTGCCAGCAGTCAACAACTACTGGGGGCCAACGTCCTGACTTTC
TRBV2	TRBD2	TRBJ2-3	many	CASSDPSGTRDTQYF	TGTGCCAGCAGTGACCCTAGCGGAACCCGGGATACGCAGTATTTT
TRBV4-1	TRBD1	TRBJ1-2	many	CASSPMNRGGYTF	TGCGCCAGCAGCCCCATGAACAGGGGCGGCTACACCTTC
TRBV29-1	-	TRBJ2-7	many	CSVRGQGIHEQYF	TGCAGCGTCCGGGGGCAGGGCATCCACGAGCAGTACTTC
TRBV24-1	TRBD2	TRBJ2-3	many	CATSDPSFIEREGNTDTQYF	TGTGCCACCAGTGATCCCTCCTTCATCGAGCGGGAGGGCAACACAGATACGCAGTATTTT
TRBV9	TRBD1	TRBJ1-1	many	CASSVLQGSEAFF	TGTGCCAGCAGCGTTTTACAGGGGAGTGAAGCTTTCTTT
TRBV14	TRBD1	TRBJ2-5	many	CASSRDRSTEPTNQETQYF	TGTGCCAGCAGCCGGGACAGGAGCACCGAGCCGACCAACCAAGAGACCCAGTACTTC
TRBV5-4	TRBD1	TRBJ1-1	many	CASSQNQGATQAFF	TGTGCCAGCAGCCAGAACCAGGGGGCTACTCAAGCTTTCTTT
TRBV29-1	-	TRBJ2-1	many	CSVVGQRKANEQFF	TGCAGCGTTGTTGGTCAAAGGAAGGCAAATGAGCAGTTCTTC
TRBV12-3/TRBV12-4	-	TRBJ2-5	many	CASSSLFGDQETQYF	TGTGCCAGCAGTTCATTGTTTGGGGACCAAGAGACCCAGTACTTC
TRBV5-4	TRBD1	TRBJ1-1	many	CASSLKPGTANTEAFF	TGTGCCAGCAGCTTGAAACCTGGGACAGCGAACACTGAAGCTTTCTTT
TRBV6-1	TRBD2	TRBJ2-1	medium-sized	CASRLGLDLNEQFF	TGTGCCAGCAGATTGGGACTAGATCTAAATGAGCAGTTCTTC
TRBV28	-	TRBJ2-7	-	CASSLPSPYEQYF	TGTGCCAGCAGTTTACCCAGCCCCTACGAGCAGTACTTC
TRBV20-1	TRBD1	TRBJ2-1	-	CSARTQGARNEQFF	TGCAGTGCCAGGACGCAGGGGGCGCGTAATGAGCAGTTCTTC
TRBV15	-	TRBJ1-1	few	CATSRGRNRGAFF	TGTGCCACCAGCAGAGGCCGGAACCGAGGGGCTTTCTTT
TRBV18	-	TRBJ2-5	-	CASSPRRLGLGETQYF	TGTGCCAGCTCACCACGGCGTCTGGGGCTAGGGGAGACCCAGTACTTC
TRBV7-3	-	TRBJ2-2	many	CASSFMAGELFF	TGTGCCAGCAGCTTTATGGCCGGGGAGCTGTTTTTT
TRBV19	-	TRBJ1-1	many	CASSSFRMNTEAFF	TGTGCCAGTAGTAGTTTCAGAATGAACACTGAAGCTTTCTTT
TRBV5-6	-	TRBJ2-6	many	CASSLAEFSGANVLTF	TGTGCCAGCAGCTTGGCCGAGTTCTCTGGGGCCAACGTCCTGACTTTC
TRBV7-2	TRBD2	TRBJ2-1	medium-sized	CASSPRGGGGPAHEQFF	TGTGCCAGCAGTCCTAGGGGCGGCGGGGGACCGGCTCATGAGCAGTTCTTC
TRBV20-1	TRBD2	TRBJ2-7	many	CSASLAGPYEQYF	TGCAGTGCTAGCCTAGCGGGGCCCTACGAGCAGTACTTC
TRBV30	TRBD1	TRBJ2-7	few	CASPGQGYEQYF	TGTGCTTCGCCGGGACAGGGCTACGAGCAGTACTTC
TRBV7-9	-	TRBJ2-1	medium-sized	CASSPTQGPYEQFF	TGTGCCAGCAGCCCCACCCAAGGACCCTATGAGCAGTTCTTC
TRBV7-2	TRBD1	TRBJ2-1	many	CASSRDRVSYNEQFF	TGTGCCAGCAGCCGTGACAGGGTATCCTACAATGAGCAGTTCTTC
TRBV20-1	-	TRBJ1-5	-	CSAILEGAQPQHF	TGCAGTGCTATATTGGAGGGCGCCCAGCCCCAGCATTTT
TRBV6-2/TRBV6-3	-	TRBJ2-3	many	CASSYSIGGISTDTQYF	TGTGCCAGCAGTTACTCTATAGGCGGGATTAGCACAGATACGCAGTATTTT
TRBV18	TRBD1	TRBJ2-7	many	CASSETGSSYEQYF	TGTGCCAGCTCAGAGACAGGGTCCTCCTACGAGCAGTACTTC
TRBV20-1	TRBD2	TRBJ2-5	many	CSAPDPASGRGETQYF	TGCAGTGCTCCCGATCCGGCTAGCGGGAGAGGAGAGACCCAGTACTTC
TRBV29-1	-	TRBJ1-3	-	CSVVQGRNTIYF	TGCAGCGTTGTCCAGGGGAGAAACACCATATATTTT
TRBV6-2/TRBV6-3	TRBD2	TRBJ2-1	many	CASSPRVAGDRGNEQFF	TGTGCCAGCAGTCCCCGGGTAGCGGGAGATAGGGGCAATGAGCAGTTCTTC
TRBV7-6	TRBD1	TRBJ2-2	many	CASSRTGTTGELFF	TGTGCCAGCAGCCGGACAGGGACCACCGGGGAGCTGTTTTTT
TRBV7-8	TRBD2	TRBJ2-1	many	CASSGLAGANEQFF	TGTGCCAGCAGTGGACTAGCGGGAGCCAATGAGCAGTTCTTC
TRBV6-1	-	TRBJ2-1	medium-sized	CASTKIHPSSYNEQFF	TGTGCCAGCACCAAAATCCACCCGAGCTCCTACAATGAGCAGTTCTTC
TRBV29-1	TRBD2	TRBJ2-1	many	CSVEATSGNNEQFF	TGCAGCGTTGAAGCGACTAGCGGGAACAATGAGCAGTTCTTC